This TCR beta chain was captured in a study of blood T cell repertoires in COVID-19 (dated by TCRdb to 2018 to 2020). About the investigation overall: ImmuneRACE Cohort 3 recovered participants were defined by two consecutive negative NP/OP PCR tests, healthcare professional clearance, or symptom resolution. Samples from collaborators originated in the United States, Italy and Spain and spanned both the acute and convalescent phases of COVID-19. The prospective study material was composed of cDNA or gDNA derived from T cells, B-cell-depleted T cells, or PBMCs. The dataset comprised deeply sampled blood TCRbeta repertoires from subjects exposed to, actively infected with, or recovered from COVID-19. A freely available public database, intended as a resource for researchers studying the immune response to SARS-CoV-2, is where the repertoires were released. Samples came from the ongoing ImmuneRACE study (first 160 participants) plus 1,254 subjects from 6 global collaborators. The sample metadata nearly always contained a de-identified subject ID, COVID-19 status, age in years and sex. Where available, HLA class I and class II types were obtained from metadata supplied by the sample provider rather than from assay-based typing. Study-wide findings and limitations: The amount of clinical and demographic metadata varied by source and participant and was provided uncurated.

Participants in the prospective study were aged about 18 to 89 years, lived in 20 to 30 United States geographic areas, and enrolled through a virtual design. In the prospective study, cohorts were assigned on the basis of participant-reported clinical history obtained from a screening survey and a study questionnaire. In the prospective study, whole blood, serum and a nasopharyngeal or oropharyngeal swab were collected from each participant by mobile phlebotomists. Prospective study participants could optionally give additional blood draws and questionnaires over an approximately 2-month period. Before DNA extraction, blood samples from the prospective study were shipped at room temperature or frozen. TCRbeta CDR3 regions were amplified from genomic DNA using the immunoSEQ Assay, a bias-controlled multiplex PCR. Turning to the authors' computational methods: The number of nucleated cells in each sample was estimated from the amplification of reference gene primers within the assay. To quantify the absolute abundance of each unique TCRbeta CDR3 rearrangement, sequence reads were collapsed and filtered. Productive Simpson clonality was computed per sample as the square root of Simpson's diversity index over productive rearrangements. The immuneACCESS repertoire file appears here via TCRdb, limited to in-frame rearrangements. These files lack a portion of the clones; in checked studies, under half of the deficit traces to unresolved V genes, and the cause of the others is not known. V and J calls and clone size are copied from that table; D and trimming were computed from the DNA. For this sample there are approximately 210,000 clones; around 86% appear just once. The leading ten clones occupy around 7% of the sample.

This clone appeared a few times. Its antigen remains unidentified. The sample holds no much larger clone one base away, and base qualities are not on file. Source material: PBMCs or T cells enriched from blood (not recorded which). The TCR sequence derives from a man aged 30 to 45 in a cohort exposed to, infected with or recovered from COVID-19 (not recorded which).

The CDR3 region reads CASRRTGNTGELFF. The DNA sequence reads TGTGCCAGCAGGAGGACAGGCAACACCGGGGAGCTGTTTTTT. This chain is built from TRBV7-3 and TRBJ2-2; 7 nucleotides in the junction match TRBD1. CDR3 length: 14 amino acids, cysteine to phenylalanine. Only the CDR3 part of the read is kept: 42 bases, read in frame from the first base. Sequences SGHTA (CDR1) and FQGTGA (CDR2) are obtained from the germline V gene. V trim: 6 bases; J trim: 2 bases; unmatched bases: 3.